The TCR beta chain described here comes from a study of lymphopenia after photon versus proton radiotherapy. Findings and limits, study-wide: In patients who died, overall survival fell as post-nadir TCR diversity dropped more. Proton therapy kept repertoires fairly stable, unlike photons, which gained effector/memory cells.

Using immunoSEQ multiplex PCR, the repertoire was profiled, and TCRdb retains in-frame clones only, with some absent. The profile shows some 30,000 clones, under 90% of them singletons. Comments on this clone: Its antigen remains unknown.

Sequenced material: peripheral blood, taken from a patient treated with photon-based radiotherapy. The clonotype comes from a woman aged 50 to 65 with pancreatic cancer.

CDR3 nucleotides: TGTGCCAGCAGTGACAGGGGGCGAGTTGACGAGCAGTACTTC. It yields the protein CASSDRGRVDEQYF. The rearrangement uses TRBV27 and TRBJ2-7, with 10 bases that match TRBD1. V lost 5 bases to trimming and J lost 5 bases; unmatched junction nucleotides: 6. Germline CDR1 is MNHEY and CDR2 is SMNVEV (reference sequence). This CDR3 has 14 residues.